The clone carrying this T cell receptor (beta chain) was found a few times. TCRdb independently ran MiXCR on the 5' RACE reads; one entry per CDR3 protein. The sample consists of 300,000 or so distinct CDR3 sequences, 10% to 15% of them appearing once. This specimen belongs to a study of T cells after yellow fever vaccination. The germline V gene has CDR1 SGHVS and CDR2 FNYEAQ. CDR3 size: 14 residues. V trimming: 3 bases; J trimming: 6 bases; junction bases outside the gene matches: 5. The rearrangement uses TRBV7-6 and TRBJ2-5; 9 bases align to TRBD2. Sample: CD4+ T cells sorted from PBMCs, taken 45 days after the yellow fever booster vaccination. This sequence was found in a man in his thirties or forties who received the YFV17D yellow fever vaccine. CDR3 protein: CASSLQREVKTQYF. CDR3 nucleotide sequence: TGTGCCAGCAGCTTGCAGCGGGAGGTGAAGACCCAGTACTTC.